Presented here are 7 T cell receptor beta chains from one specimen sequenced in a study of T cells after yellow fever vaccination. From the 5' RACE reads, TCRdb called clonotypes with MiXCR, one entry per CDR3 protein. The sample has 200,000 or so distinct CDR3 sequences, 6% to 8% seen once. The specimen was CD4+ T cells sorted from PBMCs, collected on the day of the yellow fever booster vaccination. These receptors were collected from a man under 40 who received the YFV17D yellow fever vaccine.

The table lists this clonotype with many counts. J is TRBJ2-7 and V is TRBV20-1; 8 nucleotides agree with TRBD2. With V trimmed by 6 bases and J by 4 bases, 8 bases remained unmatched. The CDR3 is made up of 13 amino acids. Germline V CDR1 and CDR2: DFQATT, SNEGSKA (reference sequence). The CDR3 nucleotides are TGCAGTGCCGAGAAGGCGGGAGGATACGAGCAGTACTTC. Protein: CSAEKAGGYEQYF.

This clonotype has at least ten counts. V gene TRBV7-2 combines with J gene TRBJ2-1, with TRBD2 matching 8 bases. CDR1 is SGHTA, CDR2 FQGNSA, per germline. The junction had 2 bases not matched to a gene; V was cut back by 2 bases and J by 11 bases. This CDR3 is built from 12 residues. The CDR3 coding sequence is TGTGCCAGCAGCTTACTAGCGGGCCAGCAGTTCTTC. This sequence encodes CASSLLAGQQFF. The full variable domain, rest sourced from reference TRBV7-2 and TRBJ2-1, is GAGVSQSPSNKVTEKGKDVELRCDPISGHTALYWYRQSLGQGLEFLIYFQGNSAPDKSGLPSDRFSAERTGGSVSTLTIQRTQQEDSAVYLCASSLLAGQQFFGPGTRLTVL.

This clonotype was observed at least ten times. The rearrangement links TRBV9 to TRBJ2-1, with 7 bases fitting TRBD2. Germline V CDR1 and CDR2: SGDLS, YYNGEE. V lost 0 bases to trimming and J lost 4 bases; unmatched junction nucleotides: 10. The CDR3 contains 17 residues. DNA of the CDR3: TGTGCCAGCAGCGTAGACCCCCCGGGGGGTCTATACAATGAGCAGTTCTTC. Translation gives CASSVDPPGGLYNEQFF.

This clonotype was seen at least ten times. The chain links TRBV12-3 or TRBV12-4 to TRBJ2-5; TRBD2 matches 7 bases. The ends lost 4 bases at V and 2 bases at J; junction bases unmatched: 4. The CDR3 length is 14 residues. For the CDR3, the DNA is TGTGCCAGCAGTTCTAGCGGAGGTCAAGAGACCCAGTACTTC. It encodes CASSSSGGQETQYF.

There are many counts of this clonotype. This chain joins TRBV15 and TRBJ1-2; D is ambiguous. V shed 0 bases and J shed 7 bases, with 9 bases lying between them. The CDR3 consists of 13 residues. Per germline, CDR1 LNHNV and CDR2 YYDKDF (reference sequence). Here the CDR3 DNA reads TGTGCCACCAGCAGAGATAGAATCGGTGGCTACACCTTC. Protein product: CATSRDRIGGYTF.

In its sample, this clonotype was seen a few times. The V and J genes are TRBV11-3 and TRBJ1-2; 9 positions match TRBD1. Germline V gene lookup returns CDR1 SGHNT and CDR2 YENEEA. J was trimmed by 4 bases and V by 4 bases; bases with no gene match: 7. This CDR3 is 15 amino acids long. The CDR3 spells CASSSRPGQGYGYTF. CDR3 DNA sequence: TGTGCCAGCAGCTCCCGGCCGGGACAGGGCTATGGCTACACCTTC. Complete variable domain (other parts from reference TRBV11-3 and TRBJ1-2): EAGVVQSPRYKIIEKKQPVAFWCNPISGHNTLYWYLQNLGQGPELLIRYENEEAVDDSQLPKDRFSAERLKGVDSTLKIQPAELGDSAVYLCASSSRPGQGYGYTFGSGTRLTVV.

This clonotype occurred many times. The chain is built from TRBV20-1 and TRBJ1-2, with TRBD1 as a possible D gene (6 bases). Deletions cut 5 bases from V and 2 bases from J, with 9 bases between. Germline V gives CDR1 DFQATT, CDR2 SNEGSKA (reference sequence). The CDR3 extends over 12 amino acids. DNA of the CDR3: TGCAGTGCTTCTGACAGGAACTATGGCTACACCTTC. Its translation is CSASDRNYGYTF.